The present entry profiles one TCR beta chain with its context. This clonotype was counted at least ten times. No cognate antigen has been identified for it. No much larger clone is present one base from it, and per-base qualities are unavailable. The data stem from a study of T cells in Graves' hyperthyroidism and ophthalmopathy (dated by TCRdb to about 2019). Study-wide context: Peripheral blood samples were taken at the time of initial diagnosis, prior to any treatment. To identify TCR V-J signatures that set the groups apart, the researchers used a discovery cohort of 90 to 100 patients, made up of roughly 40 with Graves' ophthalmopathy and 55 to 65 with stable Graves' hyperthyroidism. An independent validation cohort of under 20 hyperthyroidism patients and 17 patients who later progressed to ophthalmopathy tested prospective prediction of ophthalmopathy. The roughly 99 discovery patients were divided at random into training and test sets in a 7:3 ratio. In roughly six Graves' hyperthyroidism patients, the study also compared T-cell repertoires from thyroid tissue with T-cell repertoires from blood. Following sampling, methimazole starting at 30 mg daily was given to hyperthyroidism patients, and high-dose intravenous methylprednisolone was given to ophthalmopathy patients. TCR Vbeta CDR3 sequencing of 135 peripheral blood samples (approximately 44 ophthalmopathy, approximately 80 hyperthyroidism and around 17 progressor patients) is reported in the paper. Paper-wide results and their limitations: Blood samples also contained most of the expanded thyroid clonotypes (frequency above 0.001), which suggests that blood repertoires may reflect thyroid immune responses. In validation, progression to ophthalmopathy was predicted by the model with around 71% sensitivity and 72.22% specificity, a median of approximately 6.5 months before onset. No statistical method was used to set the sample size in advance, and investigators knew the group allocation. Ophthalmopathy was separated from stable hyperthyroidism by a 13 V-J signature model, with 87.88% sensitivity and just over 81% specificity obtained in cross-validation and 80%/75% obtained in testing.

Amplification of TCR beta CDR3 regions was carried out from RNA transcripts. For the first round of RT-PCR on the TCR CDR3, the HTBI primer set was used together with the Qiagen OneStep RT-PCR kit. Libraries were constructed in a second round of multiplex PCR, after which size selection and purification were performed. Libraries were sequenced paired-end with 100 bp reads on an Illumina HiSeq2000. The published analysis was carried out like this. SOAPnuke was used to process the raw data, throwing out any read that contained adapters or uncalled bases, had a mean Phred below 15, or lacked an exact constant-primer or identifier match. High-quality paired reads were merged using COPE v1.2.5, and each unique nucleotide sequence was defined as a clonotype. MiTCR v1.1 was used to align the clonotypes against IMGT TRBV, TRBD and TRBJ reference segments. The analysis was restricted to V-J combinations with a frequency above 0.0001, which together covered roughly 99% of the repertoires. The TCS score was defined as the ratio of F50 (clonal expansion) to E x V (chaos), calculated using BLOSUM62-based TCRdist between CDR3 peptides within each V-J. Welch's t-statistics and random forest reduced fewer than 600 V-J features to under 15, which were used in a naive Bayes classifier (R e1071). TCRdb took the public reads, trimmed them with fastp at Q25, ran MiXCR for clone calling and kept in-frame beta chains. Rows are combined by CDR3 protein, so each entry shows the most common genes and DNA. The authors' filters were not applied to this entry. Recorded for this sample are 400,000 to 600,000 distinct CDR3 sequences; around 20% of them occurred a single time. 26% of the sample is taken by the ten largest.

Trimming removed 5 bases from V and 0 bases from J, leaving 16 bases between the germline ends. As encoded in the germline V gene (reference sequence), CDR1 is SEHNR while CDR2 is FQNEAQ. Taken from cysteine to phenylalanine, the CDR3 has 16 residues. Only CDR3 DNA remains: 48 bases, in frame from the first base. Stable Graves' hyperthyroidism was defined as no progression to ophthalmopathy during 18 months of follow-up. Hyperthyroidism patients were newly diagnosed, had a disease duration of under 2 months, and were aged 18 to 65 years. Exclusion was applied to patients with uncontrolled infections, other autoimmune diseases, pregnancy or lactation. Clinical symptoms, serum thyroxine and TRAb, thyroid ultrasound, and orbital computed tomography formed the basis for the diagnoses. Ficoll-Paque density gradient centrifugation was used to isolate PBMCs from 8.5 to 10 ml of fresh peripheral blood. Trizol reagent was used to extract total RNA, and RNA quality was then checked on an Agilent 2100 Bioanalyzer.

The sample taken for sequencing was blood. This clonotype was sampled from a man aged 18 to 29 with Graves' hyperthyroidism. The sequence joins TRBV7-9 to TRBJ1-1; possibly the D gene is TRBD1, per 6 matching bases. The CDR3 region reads CASSPQTGALNTEAFF. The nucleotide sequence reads TGTGCCAGCAGCCCACAGACAGGCGCGCTGAACACTGAAGCTTTCTTT.